This T cell receptor beta chain was captured by sequencing in a study of blood T cell repertoires in COVID-19 (dated by TCRdb to the early 2020s). In terms of the full investigation: Samples covering the acute and convalescent phases of COVID-19 were provided by collaborators in the United States, Italy and Spain. The samples were drawn from the first 160 participants of the ongoing ImmuneRACE study and from 950 to 1,500 subjects provided by 6 global collaborators. The dataset comprised deeply sampled blood TCRbeta repertoires from subjects exposed to, actively infected with, or recovered from COVID-19. Where available, HLA class I and class II types were obtained from metadata supplied by the sample provider rather than from assay-based typing. The repertoires were released in a freely available public database intended as a resource for research on the immune response to SARS-CoV-2. The prospective study material was composed of cDNA or gDNA derived from T cells, B-cell-depleted T cells, or PBMCs. A de-identified subject ID, COVID-19 status, age in years and sex were almost always included in the sample metadata.

About this clone: Its antigen is not yet known. Nothing much larger sits one base from this clone, and base qualities are not available.

Collaborating institutions collected whole blood in K2EDTA tubes following their own protocols. For TCRbeta analysis, collaborators shipped samples as frozen whole blood, isolated PBMCs, or DNA extracted from either of those sample types. Ends trimmed: V by 4 bases, J by 6 bases; bases unmatched to a gene: 4. The CDR3, from cysteine to phenylalanine, totals 15 residues. Just the 45-base CDR3 DNA is kept, in frame starting at base 1. CDR1 and CDR2, looked up from the germline V gene (reference sequence), are LNHDA and SQIVND. The immunoSEQ Assay, a bias-controlled multiplex PCR, was used to amplify TCRbeta CDR3 regions from genomic DNA. As for the authors' bioinformatics: Nucleated cell counts per sample were estimated from amplification of reference gene primers within the assay. To quantify the absolute abundance of each unique TCRbeta CDR3 rearrangement, sequence reads were collapsed and filtered. For each sample, productive Simpson clonality was calculated as the square root of Simpson's diversity index over productive rearrangements. Entries here come from immuneACCESS through TCRdb and include only in-frame sequences with V and J called. Some clones fail to appear in such tables; in the studies checked, an unresolved V gene covers under half of the shortfall, and the cause of the remainder is unknown. D and trimming come from the DNA, and the V and J calls and clone size come from that table. In all, the sample holds around 30,000 clones, and 70% to 90% of those were seen once. Clones ranked in the top ten supply about 0.55% of the sample.

Summary of the overall study and its limitations: Clinical and demographic metadata were provided uncurated, with the amount varying by source and participant.

The source of this sequence is a woman between 40 and 55 years old with active or convalescent COVID-19. The rearrangement joined TRBV19 to TRBJ2-3; 13 of the junction bases match TRBD2. What was sequenced was peripheral blood. CDR3 region: CASSTGTSGTDTQYF. The nucleotide sequence reads as follows: TGTGCCAGTAGTACCGGGACTAGCGGGACTGATACGCAGTATTTT.